The clone carrying this T cell receptor (beta chain) was recorded many times. The antigen is unknown. The data originate from a study of blood T cells in healthy people across ages. Study-level points and caveats: In the absence of known donor CMV status, changes in expanded clonotypes were possibly confounded. Donors of long life had a larger count of naive CD4+ cells and greater diversity than aged donors.

Extraction yielded at least 5 micrograms of total RNA per sample. Next came a second PCR, run for about 7 to 12 cycles, which used a sample-barcoded 5' primer along with a J-beta primer mix. A single record per CDR3 protein comes from TCRdb applying MiXCR to the 5' RACE reads. The table lists about 700,000 distinct CDR3 sequences, about 34% of them singletons. V was pared by 6 bases and J by 8 bases, with 13 bases of the junction left unmatched. The CDR3 spans 16 residues. From germline, CDR1 is LGHDT and CDR2 YNNKEL (reference sequence). The sequence derives from a woman aged 80 or over in good health. V usage is TRBV3-1 and J usage is TRBJ2-1; TRBD2 aligns across 10 bases. The sequenced sample was blood. The CDR3: CASRGVRSGGGYEQFF. In DNA, the CDR3 is TGTGCCAGCAGGGGGGTCCGGAGCGGGGGGGGCTATGAGCAGTTCTTC.